This T cell receptor (beta chain) emerged from a study of cytomegalovirus exposure and HLA in healthy donors. CDR3 length equals 14 residues. Germline CDR1 reads MNHEY; CDR2 reads SVGAGI. With 6 bases clipped from V and 6 bases from J, the junction kept 7 bases outside the gene matches. Researchers ran the PCR with 60 Vbeta and 13 Jbeta primers. Assay: immunoSEQ multiplex PCR; the TCRdb copy retains only in-frame clones and omits some. The table has around 130,000 clones, 81% seen once. The chain links TRBV6-5 to TRBJ2-1, with 8 bases matching TRBD1. Specimen: PBMCs. This TCR was sampled from a man between 18 and 29 years old in good health and CMV-seronegative. DNA of the CDR3: TGTGCCAGCAGCAAACCGGGACAGGTCAATGAGCAGTTCTTC. Amino acids: CASSKPGQVNEQFF.